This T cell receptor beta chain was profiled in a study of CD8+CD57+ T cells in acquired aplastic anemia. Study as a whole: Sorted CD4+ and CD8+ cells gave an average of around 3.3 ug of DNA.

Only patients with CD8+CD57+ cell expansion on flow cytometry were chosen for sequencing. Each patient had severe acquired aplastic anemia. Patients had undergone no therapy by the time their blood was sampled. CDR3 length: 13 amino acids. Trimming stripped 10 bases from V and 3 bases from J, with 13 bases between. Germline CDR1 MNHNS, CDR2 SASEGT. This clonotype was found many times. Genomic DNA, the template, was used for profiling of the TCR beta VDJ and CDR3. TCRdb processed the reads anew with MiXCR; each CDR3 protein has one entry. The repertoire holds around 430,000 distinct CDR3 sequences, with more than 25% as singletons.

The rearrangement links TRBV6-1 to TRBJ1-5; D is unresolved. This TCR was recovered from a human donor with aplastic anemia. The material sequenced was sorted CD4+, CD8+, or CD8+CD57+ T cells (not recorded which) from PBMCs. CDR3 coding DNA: TGTGCCACCAGGACGTCTAACAATCAGCCCCAGCATTTT. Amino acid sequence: CATRTSNNQPQHF.